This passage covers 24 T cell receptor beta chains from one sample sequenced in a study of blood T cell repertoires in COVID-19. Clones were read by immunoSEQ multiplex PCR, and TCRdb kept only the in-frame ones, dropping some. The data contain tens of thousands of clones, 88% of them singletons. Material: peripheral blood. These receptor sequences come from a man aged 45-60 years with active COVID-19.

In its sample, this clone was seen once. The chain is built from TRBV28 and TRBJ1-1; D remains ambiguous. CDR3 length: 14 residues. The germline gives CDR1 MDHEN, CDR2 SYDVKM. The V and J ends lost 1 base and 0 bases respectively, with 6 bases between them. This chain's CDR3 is CASSLFAVNTEAFF. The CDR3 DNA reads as TGTGCCAGCAGTTTATTTGCGGTGAACACTGAAGCTTTCTTT. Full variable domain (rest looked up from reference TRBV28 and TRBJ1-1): DVKVTQSSRYLVKRTGEKVFLECVQDMDHENMFWYRQDPGLGLRLIYFSYDVKMKEKGDIPEGYSVSREKKERFSLILESASTNQTSMYLCASSLFAVNTEAFFGQGTRLTVV.

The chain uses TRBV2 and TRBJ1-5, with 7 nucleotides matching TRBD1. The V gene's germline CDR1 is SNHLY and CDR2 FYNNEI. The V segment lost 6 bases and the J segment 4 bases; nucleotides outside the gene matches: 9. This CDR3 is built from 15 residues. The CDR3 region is CASREGTVRNQPQHF. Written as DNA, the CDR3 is TGTGCCAGCAGGGAGGGGACAGTAAGGAATCAGCCCCAGCATTTT.

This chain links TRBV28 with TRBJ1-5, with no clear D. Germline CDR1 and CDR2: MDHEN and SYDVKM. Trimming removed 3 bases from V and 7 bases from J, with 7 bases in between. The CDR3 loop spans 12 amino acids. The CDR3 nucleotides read TGTGCCAGCAGTTTGGTCCGGCAGCCCCAGCATTTT. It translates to CASSLVRQPQHF.

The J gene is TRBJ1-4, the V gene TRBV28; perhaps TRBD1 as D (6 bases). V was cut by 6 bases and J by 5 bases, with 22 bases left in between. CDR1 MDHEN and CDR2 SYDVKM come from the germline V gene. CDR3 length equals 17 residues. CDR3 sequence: CASRGYGQSALNEKLFF. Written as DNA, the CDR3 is TGTGCCAGCAGAGGATACGGACAGTCGGCGTTAAATGAAAAACTGTTTTTT.

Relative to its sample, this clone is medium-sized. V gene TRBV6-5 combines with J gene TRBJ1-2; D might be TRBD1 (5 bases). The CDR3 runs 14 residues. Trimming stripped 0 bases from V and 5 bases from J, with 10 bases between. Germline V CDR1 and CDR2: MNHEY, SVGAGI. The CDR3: CASSYSEGRYGYTF. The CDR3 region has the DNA TGTGCCAGCAGTTACTCGGAGGGGCGGTATGGCTACACCTTC.

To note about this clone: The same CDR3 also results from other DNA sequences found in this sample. This chain's CDR3 is CASSIQGSSYEQYF. Here the CDR3 DNA reads TGTGCCAGTAGTATTCAGGGAAGCTCCTACGAGCAGTACTTC. The chain uses TRBV19 and TRBJ2-7; possible D gene TRBD1, 5 bases. Trimming left V 3 bases short and J 0 bases short, with 9 bases between. CDR1 LNHDA and CDR2 SQIVND come from the germline V gene (reference sequence). CDR3 length equals 14 residues.

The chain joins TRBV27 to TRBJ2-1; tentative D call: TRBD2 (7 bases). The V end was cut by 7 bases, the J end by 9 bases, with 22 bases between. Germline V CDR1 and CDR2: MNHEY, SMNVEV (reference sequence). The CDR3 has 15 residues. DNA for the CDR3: TGTGCCAGCACTTCCCCCGGGGGGCCCCGCAGTGAGCAGTTCTTC. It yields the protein CASTSPGGPRSEQFF.

The DNA of the CDR3 is TGTGCCAGCAGTTACCGGACATACCCCGGGGAGCTGTTTTTT. Its protein product is CASSYRTYPGELFF. The rearrangement uses TRBV6-2 or TRBV6-3 and TRBJ2-2, with a weak D call TRBD1 (5 bases). The V gene lost 2 bases and the J gene lost 6 bases, with 10 bases spanning the gap. Germline-derived CDR1 and CDR2 are MNHEY and SVGEGT. The CDR3 runs to 14 residues.

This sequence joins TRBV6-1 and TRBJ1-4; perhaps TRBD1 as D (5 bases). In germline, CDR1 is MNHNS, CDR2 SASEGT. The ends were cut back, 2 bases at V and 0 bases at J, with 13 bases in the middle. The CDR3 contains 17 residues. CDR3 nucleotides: TGTGCCAGCAGTGAATTAACCGGGGGTGCAACTAATGAAAAACTGTTTTTT. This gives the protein CASSELTGGATNEKLFF.

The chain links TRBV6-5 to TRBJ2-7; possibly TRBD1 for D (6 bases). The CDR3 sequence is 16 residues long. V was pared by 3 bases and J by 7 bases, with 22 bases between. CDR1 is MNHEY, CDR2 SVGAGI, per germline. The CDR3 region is CASSYRRTAPFKEQYF. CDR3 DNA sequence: TGTGCCAGCAGTTATCGCCGGACAGCCCCTTTTAAAGAGCAGTACTTC.

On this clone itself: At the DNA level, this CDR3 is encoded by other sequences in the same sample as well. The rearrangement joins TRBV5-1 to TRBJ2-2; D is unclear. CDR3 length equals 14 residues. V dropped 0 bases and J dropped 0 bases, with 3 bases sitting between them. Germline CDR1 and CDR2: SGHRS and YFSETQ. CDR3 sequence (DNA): TGCGCCAGCAGCTTGGCCGCGAACACCGGGGAGCTGTTTTTT. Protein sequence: CASSLAANTGELFF.

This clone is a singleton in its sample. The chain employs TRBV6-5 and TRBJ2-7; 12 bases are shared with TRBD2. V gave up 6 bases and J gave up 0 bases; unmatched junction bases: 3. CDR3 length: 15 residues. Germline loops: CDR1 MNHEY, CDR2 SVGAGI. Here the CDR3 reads CASRWTSGISYEQYF. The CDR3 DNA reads TGTGCCAGCAGGTGGACTAGCGGGATCTCCTACGAGCAGTACTTC.

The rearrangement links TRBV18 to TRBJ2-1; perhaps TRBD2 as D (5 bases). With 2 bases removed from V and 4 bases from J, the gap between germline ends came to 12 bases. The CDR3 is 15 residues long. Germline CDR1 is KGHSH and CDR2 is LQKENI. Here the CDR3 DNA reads TGTGCCAGCTCACCAGAGGCGGGTTCTTACAATGAGCAGTTCTTC. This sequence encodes CASSPEAGSYNEQFF. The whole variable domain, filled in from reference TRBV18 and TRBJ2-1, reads NAGVMQNPRHLVRRRGQEARLRCSPMKGHSHVYWYRQLPEEGLKFMVYLQKENIIDESGMPKERFSAEFPKEGPSILRIQQVVRGDSAAYFCASSPEAGSYNEQFFGPGTRLTVL.

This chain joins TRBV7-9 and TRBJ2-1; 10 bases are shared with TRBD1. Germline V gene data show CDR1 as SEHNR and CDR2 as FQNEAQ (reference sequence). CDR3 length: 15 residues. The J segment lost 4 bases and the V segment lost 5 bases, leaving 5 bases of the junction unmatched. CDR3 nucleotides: TGTGCCAGCAGCGTGGGACAGGGGCTGTACAATGAGCAGTTCTTC. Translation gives CASSVGQGLYNEQFF.

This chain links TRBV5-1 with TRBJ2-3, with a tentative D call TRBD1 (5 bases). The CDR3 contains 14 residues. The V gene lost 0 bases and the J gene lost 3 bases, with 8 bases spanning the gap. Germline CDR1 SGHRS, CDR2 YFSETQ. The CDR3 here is CASSLAQGTDTQYF. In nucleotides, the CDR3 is TGCGCCAGCAGCTTGGCCCAGGGAACAGATACGCAGTATTTT.

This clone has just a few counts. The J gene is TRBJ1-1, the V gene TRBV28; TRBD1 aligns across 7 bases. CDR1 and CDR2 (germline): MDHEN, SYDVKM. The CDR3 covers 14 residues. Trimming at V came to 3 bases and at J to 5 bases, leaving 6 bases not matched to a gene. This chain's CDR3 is CASSLLTGTTEAFF. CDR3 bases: TGTGCCAGCAGTTTGCTGACAGGGACGACTGAAGCTTTCTTT.

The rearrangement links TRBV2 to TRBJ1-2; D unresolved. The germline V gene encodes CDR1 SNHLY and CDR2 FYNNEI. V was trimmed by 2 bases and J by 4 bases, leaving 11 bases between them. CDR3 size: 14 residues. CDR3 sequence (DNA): TGTGCCAGCAGTGAATCCCCAATGTTCTATGGCTACACCTTC. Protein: CASSESPMFYGYTF.

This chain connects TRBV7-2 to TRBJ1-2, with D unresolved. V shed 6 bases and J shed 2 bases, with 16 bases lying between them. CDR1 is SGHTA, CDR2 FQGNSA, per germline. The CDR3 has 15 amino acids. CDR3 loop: CASSRSPSGNYGYTF. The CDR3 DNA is TGTGCCAGCAGTCGTAGCCCCTCGGGGAACTATGGCTACACCTTC.

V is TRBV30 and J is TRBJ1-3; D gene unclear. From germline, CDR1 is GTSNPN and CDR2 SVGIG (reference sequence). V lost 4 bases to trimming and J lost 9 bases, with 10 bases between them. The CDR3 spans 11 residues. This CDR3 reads CAWTREGTIYF. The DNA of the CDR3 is TGTGCCTGGACGAGGGAGGGCACCATATATTTT.

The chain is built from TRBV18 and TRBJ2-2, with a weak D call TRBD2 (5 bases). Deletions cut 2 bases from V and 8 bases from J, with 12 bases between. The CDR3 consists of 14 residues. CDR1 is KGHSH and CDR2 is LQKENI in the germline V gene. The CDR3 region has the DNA TGTGCCAGCTCACCAGACAACGCGGGTGGGGAGCTGTTTTTT. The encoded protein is CASSPDNAGGELFF. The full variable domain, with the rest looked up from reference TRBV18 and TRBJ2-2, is NAGVMQNPRHLVRRRGQEARLRCSPMKGHSHVYWYRQLPEEGLKFMVYLQKENIIDESGMPKERFSAEFPKEGPSILRIQQVVRGDSAAYFCASSPDNAGGELFFGEGSRLTVL.

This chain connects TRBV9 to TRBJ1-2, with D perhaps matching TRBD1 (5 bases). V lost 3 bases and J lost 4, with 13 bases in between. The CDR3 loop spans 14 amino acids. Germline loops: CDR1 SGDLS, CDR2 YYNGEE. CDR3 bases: TGTGCCAGCAGCGCCGGGGGGGTAGGCTATGGCTACACCTTC. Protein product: CASSAGGVGYGYTF.

CDR3: CASRDRGVGNQPQHF. The CDR3 region has the DNA TGTGCCAGCAGGGACAGGGGAGTGGGCAATCAGCCCCAGCATTTT. This chain uses TRBV6-5 with TRBJ1-5; 9 nucleotides match TRBD1. Germline CDR1 is MNHEY and CDR2 is SVGAGI. The junction had 5 bases not matched to a gene; V was cut back by 6 bases and J by 2 bases. The CDR3 extends over 15 amino acids.

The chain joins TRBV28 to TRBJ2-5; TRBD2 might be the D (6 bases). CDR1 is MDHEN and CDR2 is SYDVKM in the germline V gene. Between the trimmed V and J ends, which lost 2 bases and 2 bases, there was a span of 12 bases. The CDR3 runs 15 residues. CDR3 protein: CASSLLGGVQETQYF. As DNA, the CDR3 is TGTGCCAGCAGTTTACTCGGGGGAGTGCAAGAGACCCAGTACTTC. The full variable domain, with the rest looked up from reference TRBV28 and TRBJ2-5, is DVKVTQSSRYLVKRTGEKVFLECVQDMDHENMFWYRQDPGLGLRLIYFSYDVKMKEKGDIPEGYSVSREKKERFSLILESASTNQTSMYLCASSLLGGVQETQYFGPGTRLLVL.

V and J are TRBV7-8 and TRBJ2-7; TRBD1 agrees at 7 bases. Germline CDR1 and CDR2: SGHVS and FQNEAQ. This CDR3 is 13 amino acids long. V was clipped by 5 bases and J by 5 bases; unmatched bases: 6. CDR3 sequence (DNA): TGTGCCAGCAGCGTATCGACAGGGAACGAGCAGTACTTC. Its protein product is CASSVSTGNEQYF.